This T cell receptor (beta chain) was sequenced for a study of shared clonotypes between healthy human individuals. Overall study findings and caveats: The study found roughly 5% of naive CD4 clonotypes shared across a few donors.

Terminally differentiated effector memory CD45RA+ cells were left out of the naive CD8 fraction, which was CD45RO-negative and positively selected for CCR7. This table comes from immunoSEQ multiplex PCR, and its TCRdb copy is limited to in-frame clones, with some not included. The table has about 1,900,000 clones, roughly 94% seen once. On this clone: Its antigen is undetermined.

Unmatched junction bases numbered 13, after V lost 0 bases and J lost 9 bases. The CDR3 contains 17 residues. Germline V gene lookup returns CDR1 MGHRA and CDR2 YSYEKL. The V call is TRBV4-1, the J call TRBJ2-1; 8 nucleotides line up with TRBD1. This receptor was taken from a man between 18 and 35 years old in good health. The sample consisted of naive CD8+ T cells sorted from blood. CDR3 sequence: CASSQDLVQGAESEQFF. CDR3 DNA: TGCGCCAGCAGCCAAGATCTAGTCCAGGGGGCGGAGTCTGAGCAGTTCTTC.